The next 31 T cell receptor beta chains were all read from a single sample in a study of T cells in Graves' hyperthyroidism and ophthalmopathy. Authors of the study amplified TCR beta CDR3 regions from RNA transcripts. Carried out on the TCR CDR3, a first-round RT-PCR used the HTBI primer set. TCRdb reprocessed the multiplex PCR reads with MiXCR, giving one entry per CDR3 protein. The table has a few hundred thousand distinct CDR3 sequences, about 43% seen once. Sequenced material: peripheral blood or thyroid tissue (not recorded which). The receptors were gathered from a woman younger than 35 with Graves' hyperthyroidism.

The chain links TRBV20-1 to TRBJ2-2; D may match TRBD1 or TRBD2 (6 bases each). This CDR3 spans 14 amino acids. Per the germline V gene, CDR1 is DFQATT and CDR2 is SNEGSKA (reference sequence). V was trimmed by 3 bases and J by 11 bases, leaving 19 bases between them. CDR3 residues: CSASAGQAQGELFF. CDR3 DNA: TGCAGTGCTAGTGCGGGACAAGCACAGGGCGAGCTGTTTTTT.

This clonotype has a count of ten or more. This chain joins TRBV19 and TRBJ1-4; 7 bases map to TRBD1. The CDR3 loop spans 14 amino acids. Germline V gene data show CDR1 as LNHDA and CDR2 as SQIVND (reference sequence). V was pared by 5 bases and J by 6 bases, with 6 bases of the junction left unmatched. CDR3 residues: CASSATGMDEKLFF. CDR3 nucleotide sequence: TGTGCCAGTAGTGCGACAGGGATGGATGAAAAACTGTTTTTT.

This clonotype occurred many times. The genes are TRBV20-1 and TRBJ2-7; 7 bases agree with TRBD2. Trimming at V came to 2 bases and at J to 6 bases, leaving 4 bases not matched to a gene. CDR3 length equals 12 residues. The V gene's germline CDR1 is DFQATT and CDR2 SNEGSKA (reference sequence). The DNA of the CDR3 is TGCAGTGCTAGATTCCTAGCGGTCGAGCAGTACTTC. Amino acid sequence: CSARFLAVEQYF.

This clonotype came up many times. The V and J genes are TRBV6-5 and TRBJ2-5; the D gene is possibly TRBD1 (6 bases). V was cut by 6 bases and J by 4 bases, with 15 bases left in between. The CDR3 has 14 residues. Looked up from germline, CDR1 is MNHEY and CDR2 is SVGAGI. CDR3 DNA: TGTGCCAGCAGACCGCCGGGACATCTAGAGACCCAGTACTTC. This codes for CASRPPGHLETQYF.

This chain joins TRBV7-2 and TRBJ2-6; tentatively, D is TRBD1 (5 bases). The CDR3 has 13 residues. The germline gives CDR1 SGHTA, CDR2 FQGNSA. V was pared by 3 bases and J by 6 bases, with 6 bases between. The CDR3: CASSFGQANVLTF. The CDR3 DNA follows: TGTGCCAGCAGCTTCGGACAGGCCAACGTCCTGACTTTC.

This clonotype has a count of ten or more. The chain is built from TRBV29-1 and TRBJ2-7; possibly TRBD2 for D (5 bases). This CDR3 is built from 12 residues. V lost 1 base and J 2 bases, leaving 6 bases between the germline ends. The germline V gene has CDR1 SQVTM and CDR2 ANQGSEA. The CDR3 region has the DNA TGCAGCGTTGAAGGGACTCCCTACGAGCAGTACTTC. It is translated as CSVEGTPYEQYF.

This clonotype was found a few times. The CDR3 is CSASSGVNEQFF. The CDR3 bases are TGCAGTGCTAGTTCGGGGGTGAATGAGCAGTTCTTC. V and J are TRBV20-1 and TRBJ2-1; possibly TRBD2 for D (6 bases). The CDR3 extends over 12 amino acids. The germline gives CDR1 DFQATT, CDR2 SNEGSKA (reference sequence). The V end lost 3 bases, the J end lost 7 bases, and 10 bases lay between the germline ends.

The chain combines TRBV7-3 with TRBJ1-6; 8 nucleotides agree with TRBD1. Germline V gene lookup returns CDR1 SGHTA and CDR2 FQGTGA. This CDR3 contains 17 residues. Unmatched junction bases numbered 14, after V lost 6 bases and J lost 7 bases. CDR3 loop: CASSPNPGGKSNSPLHF. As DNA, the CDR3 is TGTGCCAGCAGTCCCAACCCAGGGGGCAAATCCAATTCACCCCTCCACTTT.

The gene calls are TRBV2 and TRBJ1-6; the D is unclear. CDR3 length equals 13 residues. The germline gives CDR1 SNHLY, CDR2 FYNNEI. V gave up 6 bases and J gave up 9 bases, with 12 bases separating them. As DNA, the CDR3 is TGTGCCAGCAGGGTAGAGGGAGGTTCACCCCTCCACTTT. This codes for CASRVEGGSPLHF.

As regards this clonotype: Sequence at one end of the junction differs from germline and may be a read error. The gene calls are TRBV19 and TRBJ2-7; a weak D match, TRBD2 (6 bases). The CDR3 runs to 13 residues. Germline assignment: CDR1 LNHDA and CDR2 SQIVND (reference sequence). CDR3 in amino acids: CASSLAEGTVQHF. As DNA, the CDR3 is TGTGCCAGCAGCTTAGCGGAGGGTACGGTGCAGCACTTC. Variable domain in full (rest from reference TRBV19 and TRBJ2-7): DGGITQSPKYLFRKEGQNVTLSCEQNLNHDAMYWYRQDPGQGLRLIYYSQIVNDFQKGDIAEGYSVSREKKESFPLTVTSAQKNPTAFYLCASSLAEGTVQHFGPGTRLTVT.

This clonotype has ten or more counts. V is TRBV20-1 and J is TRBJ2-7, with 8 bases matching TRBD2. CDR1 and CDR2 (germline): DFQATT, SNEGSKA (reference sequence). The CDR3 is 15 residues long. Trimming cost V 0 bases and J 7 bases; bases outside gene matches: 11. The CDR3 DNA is TGCAGTGCTAGAGATTATGGCGGGAGGCCGGGTGAGCAGTACTTC. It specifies CSARDYGGRPGEQYF.

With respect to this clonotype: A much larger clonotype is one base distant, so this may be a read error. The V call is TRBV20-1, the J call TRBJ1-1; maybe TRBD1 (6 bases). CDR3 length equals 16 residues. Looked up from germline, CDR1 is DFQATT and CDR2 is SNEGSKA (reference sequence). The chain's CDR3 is CSASRDKRTLNTEASF. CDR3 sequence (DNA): TGCAGTGCTAGCCGGGACAAAAGGACCTTGAACACTGAAGCTTCCTTT.

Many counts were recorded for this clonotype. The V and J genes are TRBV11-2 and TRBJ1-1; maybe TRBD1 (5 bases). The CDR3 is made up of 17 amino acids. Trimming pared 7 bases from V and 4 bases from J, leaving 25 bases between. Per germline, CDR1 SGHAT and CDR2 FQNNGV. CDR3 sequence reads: CASIREGRRNFVTEAFF. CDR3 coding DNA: TGTGCCAGCATCCGGGAGGGGAGGCGTAATTTTGTCACTGAAGCTTTCTTT.

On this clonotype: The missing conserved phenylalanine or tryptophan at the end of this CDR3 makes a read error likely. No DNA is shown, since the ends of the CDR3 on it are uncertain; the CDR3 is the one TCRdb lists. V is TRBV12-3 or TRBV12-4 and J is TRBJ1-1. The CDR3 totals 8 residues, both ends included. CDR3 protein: CASSSQTS.

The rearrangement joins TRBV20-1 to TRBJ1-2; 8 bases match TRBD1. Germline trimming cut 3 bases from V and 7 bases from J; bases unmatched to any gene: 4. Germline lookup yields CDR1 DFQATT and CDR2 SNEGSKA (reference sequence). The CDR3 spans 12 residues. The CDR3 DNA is TGCAGTGCTAGGGACAGGGCGAGTGGCTACACCTTC. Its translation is CSARDRASGYTF.

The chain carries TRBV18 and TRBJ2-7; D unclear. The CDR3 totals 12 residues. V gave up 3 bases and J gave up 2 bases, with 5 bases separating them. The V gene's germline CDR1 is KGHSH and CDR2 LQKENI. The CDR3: CASSPRTYEQYF. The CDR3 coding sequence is TGTGCCAGCTCACCGCGGACCTACGAGCAGTACTTC.

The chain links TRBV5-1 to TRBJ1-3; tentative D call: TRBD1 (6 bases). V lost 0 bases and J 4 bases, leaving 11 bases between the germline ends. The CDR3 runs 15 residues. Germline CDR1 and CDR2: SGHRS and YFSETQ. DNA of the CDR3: TGCGCCAGCAGCTTGGGGGGCAGGGGCGGAAACACCATATATTTT. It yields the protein CASSLGGRGGNTIYF.

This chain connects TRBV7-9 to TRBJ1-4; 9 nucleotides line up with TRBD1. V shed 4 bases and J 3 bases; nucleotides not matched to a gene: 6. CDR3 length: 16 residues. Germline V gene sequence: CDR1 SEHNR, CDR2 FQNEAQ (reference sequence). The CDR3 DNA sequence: TGTGCCAGCAGCTCCCGGACAGGGGTTTCTAATGAAAAACTGTTTTTT. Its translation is CASSSRTGVSNEKLFF.

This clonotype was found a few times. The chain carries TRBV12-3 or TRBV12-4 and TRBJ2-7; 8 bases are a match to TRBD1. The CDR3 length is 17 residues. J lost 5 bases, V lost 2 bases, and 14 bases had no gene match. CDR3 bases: TGTGCCAGCAGTTTATATATTGGGGCAGGGGGCGACCACGAGCAGTACTTC. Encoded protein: CASSLYIGAGGDHEQYF.

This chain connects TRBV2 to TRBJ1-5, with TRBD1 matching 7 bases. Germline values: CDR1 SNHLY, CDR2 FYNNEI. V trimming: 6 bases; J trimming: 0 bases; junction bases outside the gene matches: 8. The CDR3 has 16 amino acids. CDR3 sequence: CASRKGGRYSNQPQHF. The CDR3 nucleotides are TGTGCCAGCAGGAAAGGGGGCAGATATAGCAATCAGCCCCAGCATTTT. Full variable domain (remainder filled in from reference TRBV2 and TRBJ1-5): EPEVTQTPSHQVTQMGQEVILRCVPISNHLYFYWYRQILGQKVEFLVSFYNNEISEKSEIFDDQFSVERPDGSNFTLKIRSTKLEDSAMYFCASRKGGRYSNQPQHFGDGTRLSIL.

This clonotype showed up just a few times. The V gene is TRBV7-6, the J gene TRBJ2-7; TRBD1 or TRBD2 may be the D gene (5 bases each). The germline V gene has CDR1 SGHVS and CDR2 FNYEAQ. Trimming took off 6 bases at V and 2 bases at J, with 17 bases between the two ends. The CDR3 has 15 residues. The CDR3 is CASSYFPGTTYEQYF. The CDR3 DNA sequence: TGTGCCAGCAGTTACTTTCCCGGGACGACCTACGAGCAGTACTTC. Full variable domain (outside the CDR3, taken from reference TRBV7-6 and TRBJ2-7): GAGVSQSPRYKVTKRGQDVALRCDPISGHVSLYWYRQALGQGPEFLTYFNYEAQQDKSGLPNDRFSAERPEGSISTLTIQRTEQRDSAMYRCASSYFPGTTYEQYFGPGTRLTVT.

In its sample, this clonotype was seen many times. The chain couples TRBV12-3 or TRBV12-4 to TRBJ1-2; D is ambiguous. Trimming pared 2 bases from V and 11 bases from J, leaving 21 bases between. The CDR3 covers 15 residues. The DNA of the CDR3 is TGTGCCAGCAGTTTAAAACCGCTCGAGGCTGGGTGGTACACCTTC. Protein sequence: CASSLKPLEAGWYTF.

This CDR3 reads CAIRAGLAGSYNEQYF. CDR3 coding DNA: TGTGCCATCAGGGCTGGACTAGCGGGATCCTACAATGAGCAGTACTTC. This chain links TRBV10-3 with TRBJ2-7; the match to TRBD2 covers 12 bases. The trim removed 6 bases at V and 7 bases at J, leaving 13 bases unmatched. Germline V lookup: CDR1 ENHRY, CDR2 SYGVKD. There are 16 residues in the CDR3.

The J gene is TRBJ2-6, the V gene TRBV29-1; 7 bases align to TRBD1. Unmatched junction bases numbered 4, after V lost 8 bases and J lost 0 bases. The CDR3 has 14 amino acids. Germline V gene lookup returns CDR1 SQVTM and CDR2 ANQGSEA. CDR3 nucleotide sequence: TGCAGCCAAGGACAGGACTCTGGGGCCAACGTCCTGACTTTC. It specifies CSQGQDSGANVLTF. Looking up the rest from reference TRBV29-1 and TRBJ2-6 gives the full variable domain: SAVISQKPSRDICQRGTSLTIQCQVDSQVTMMFWYRQQPGQSLTLIATANQGSEATYESGFVIDKFPISRPNLTFSTLTVSNMSPEDSSIYLCSQGQDSGANVLTFGAGSRLTVL.

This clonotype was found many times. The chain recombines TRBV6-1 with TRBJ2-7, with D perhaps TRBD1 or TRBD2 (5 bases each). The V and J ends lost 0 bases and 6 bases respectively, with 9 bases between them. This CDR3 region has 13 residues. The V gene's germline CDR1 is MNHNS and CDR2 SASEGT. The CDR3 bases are TGTGCCAGCAGTGAAGCTAAAGGGACCGAGCAGTACTTC. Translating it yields CASSEAKGTEQYF.

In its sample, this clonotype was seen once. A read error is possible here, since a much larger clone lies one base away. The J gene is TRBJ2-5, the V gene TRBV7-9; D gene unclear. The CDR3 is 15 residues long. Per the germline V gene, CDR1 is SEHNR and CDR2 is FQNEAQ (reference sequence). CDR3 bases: TGCGCCAGCAGCCAAGAACAGAGGATAGTGGAGACCCAGTACTTC. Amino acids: CASSQEQRIVETQYF.

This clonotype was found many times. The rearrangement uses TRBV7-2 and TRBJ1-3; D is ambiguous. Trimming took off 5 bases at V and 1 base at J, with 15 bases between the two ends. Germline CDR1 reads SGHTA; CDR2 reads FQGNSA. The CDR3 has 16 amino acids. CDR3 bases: TGTGCCAGCAGCCAAGCTCTGGGGTCGTCTGGAAACACCATATATTTT. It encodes CASSQALGSSGNTIYF.

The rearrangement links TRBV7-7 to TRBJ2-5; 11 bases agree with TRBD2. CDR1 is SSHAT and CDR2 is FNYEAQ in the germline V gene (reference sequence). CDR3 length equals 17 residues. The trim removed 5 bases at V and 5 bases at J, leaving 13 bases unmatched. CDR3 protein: CASSSPGPGLAGETQYF. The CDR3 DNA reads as TGTGCCAGCAGCAGCCCCGGCCCCGGACTAGCGGGTGAGACCCAGTACTTC.

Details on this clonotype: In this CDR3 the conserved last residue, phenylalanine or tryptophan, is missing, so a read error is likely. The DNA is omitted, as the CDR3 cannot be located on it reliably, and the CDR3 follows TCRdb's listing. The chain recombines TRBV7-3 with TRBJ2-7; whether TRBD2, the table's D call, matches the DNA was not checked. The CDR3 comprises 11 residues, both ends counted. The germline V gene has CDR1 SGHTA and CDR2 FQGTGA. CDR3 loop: CASSPGGLAGI.

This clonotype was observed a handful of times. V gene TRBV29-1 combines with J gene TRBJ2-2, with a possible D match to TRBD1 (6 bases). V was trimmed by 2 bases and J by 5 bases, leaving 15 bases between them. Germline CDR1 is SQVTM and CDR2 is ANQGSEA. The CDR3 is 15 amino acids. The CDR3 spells CSVEIQGSVTGELFF. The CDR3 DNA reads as TGCAGCGTTGAAATACAGGGTAGTGTGACCGGGGAGCTGTTTTTT.

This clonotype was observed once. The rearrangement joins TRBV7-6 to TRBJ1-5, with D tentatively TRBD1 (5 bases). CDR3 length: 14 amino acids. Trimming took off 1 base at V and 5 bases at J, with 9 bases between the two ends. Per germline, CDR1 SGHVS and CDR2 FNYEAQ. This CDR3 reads CASSLVLGDQPQHF. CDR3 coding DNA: TGTGCCAGCAGCTTAGTACTAGGGGATCAGCCCCAGCATTTT.